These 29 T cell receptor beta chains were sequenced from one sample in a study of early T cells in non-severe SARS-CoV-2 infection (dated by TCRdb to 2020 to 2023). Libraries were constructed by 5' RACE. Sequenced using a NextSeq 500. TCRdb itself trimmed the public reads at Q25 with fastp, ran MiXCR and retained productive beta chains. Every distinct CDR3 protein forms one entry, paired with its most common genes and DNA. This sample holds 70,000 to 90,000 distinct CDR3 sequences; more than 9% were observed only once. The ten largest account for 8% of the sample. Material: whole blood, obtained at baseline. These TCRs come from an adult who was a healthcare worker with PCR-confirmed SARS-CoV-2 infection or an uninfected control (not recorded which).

CDR3 in amino acids: CASSLTSVGTDTQYF. CDR3 in DNA: TGTGCCAGCAGCTTGACAAGCGTGGGCACAGATACGCAGTATTTT. The chain employs TRBV7-6 and TRBJ2-3; D remains unclear. Trimming stripped 3 bases from V and 1 base from J, with 11 bases between. CDR3 length: 15 residues. The germline V gene has CDR1 SGHVS and CDR2 FNYEAQ.

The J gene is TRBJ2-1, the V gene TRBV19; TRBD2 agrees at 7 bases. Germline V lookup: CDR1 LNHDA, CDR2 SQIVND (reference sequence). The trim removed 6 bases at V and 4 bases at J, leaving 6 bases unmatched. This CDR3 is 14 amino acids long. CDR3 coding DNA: TGTGCCAGTAGAGAGAGCGGGATTTACAATGAGCAGTTCTTC. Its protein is CASRESGIYNEQFF.

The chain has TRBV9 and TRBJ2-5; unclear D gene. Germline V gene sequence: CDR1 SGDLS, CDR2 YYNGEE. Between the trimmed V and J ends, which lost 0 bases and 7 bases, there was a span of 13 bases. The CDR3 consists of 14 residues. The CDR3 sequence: CASSVAEVVGTQYF. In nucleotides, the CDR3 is TGTGCCAGCAGCGTAGCTGAGGTCGTCGGGACCCAGTACTTC. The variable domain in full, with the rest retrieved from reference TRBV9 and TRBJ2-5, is DSGVTQTPKHLITATGQRVTLRCSPRSGDLSVYWYQQSLDQGLQFLIQYYNGEERAKGNILERFSAQQFPDLHSELNLSSLELGDSALYFCASSVAEVVGTQYFGPGTRLLVL.

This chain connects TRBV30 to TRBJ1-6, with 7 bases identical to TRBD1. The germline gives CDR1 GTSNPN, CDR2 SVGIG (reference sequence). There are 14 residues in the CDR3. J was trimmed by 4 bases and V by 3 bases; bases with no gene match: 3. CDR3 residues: CAWRGGQYNSPLHF. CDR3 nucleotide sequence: TGTGCCTGGAGGGGGGGACAGTATAATTCACCCCTCCACTTT.

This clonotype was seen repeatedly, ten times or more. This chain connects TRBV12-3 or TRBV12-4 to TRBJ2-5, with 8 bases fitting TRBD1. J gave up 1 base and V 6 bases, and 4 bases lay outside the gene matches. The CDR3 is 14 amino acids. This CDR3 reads CASRETGGQETQYF. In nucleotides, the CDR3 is TGTGCCAGCAGAGAAACAGGGGGCCAAGAGACCCAGTACTTC.

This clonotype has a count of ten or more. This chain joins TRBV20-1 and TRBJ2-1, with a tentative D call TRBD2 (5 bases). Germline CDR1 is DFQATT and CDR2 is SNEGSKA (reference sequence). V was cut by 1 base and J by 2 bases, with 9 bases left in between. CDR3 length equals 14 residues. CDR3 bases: TGCAGTGCTAGAGTCGGAGGAGCCTACAATGAGCAGTTCTTC. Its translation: CSARVGGAYNEQFF.

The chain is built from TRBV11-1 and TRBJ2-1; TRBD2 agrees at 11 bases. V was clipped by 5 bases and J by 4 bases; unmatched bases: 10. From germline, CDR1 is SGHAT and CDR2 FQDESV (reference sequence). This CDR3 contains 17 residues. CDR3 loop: CASSLRLAGRTYNEQFF. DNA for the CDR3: TGTGCCAGCAGCCTCCGACTAGCGGGACGTACATACAATGAGCAGTTCTTC.

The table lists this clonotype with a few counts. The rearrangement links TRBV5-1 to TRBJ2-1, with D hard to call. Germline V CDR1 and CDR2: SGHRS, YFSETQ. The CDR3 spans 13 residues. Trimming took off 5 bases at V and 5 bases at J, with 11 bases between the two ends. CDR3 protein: CASRFTLDNEQFF. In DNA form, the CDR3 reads TGCGCCAGCAGGTTCACCCTGGACAATGAGCAGTTCTTC.

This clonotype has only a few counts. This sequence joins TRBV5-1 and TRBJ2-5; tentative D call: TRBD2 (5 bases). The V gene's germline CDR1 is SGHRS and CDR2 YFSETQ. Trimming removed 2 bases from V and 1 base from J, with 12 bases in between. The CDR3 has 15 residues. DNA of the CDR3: TGCGCCAGCAGCTTCGGGGTTTTAAGCCAAGAGACCCAGTACTTC. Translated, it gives CASSFGVLSQETQYF.

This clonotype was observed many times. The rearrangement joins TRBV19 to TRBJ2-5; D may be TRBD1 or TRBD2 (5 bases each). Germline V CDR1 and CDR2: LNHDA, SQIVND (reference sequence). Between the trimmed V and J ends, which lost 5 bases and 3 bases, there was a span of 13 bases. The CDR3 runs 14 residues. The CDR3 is CASSPQGPKETQYF. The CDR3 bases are TGTGCCAGTAGTCCTCAGGGACCGAAAGAGACCCAGTACTTC.

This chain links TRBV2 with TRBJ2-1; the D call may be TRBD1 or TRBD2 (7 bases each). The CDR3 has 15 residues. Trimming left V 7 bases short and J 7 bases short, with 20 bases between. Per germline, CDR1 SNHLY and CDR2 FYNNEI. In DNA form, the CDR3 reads TGTGCCAGCACCCAGACAGGGAGGGCTATTAATGAGCAGTTCTTC. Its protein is CASTQTGRAINEQFF.

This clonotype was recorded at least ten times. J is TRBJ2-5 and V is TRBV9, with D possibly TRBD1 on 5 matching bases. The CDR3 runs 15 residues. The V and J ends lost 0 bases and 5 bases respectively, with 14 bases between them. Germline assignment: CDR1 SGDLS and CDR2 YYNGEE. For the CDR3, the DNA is TGTGCCAGCAGCGTAGGGGGCGGTCCTGAGGAGACCCAGTACTTC. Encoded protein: CASSVGGGPEETQYF.

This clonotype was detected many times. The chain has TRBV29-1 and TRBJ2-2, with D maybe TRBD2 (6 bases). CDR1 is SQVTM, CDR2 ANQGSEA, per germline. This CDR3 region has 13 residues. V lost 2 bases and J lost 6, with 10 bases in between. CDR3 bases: TGCAGCGTTGAACCTCGCGGGGCCGGGGAGCTGTTTTTT. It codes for CSVEPRGAGELFF.

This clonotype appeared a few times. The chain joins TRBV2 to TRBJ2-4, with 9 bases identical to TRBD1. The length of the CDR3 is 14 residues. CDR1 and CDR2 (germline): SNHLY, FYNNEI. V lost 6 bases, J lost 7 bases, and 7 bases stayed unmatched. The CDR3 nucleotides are TGTGCCAGCAGCTCACAGGGGGCTTGGAACATTCAGTACTTC. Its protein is CASSSQGAWNIQYF. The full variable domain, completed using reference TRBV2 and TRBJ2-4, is EPEVTQTPSHQVTQMGQEVILRCVPISNHLYFYWYRQILGQKVEFLVSFYNNEISEKSEIFDDQFSVERPDGSNFTLKIRSTKLEDSAMYFCASSSQGAWNIQYFGAGTRLSVL.

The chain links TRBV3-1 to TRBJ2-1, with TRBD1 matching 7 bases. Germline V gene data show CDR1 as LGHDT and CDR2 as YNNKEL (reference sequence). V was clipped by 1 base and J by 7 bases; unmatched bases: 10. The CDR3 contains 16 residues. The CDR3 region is CASSQVRAGTANEQFF. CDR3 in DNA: TGTGCCAGCAGCCAAGTCCGAGCCGGGACAGCTAATGAGCAGTTCTTC.

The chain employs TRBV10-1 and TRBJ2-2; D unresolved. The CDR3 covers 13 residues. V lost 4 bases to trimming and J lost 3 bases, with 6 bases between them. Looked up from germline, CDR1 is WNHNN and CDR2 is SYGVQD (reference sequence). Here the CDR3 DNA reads TGCGCCAGCAGTGCAGTTGACACCGGGGAGCTGTTTTTT. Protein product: CASSAVDTGELFF.

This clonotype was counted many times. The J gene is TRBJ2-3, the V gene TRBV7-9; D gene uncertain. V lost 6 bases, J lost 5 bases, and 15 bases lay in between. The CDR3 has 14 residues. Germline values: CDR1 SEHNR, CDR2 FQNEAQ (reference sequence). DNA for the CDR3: TGTGCCAGCAGTACGACTGCATGGGGAGATACGCAGTATTTT. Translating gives CASSTTAWGDTQYF.

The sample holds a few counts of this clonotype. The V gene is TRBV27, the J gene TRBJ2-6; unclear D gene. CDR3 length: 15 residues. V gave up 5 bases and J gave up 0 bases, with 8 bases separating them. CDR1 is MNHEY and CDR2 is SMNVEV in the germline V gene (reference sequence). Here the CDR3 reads CASSRRHSGANVLTF. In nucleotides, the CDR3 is TGTGCCAGCAGTCGACGGCACTCTGGGGCCAACGTCCTGACTTTC. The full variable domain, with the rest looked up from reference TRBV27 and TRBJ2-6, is EAQVTQNPRYLITVTGKKLTVTCSQNMNHEYMSWYRQDPGLGLRQIYYSMNVEVTDKGDVPEGYKVSRKEKRNFPLILESPSPNQTSLYFCASSRRHSGANVLTFGAGSRLTVL.

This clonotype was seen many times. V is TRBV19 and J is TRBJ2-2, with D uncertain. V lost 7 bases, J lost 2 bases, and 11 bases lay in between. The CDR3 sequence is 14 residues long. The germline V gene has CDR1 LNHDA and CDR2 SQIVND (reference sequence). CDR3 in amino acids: CASKGNINTGELFF. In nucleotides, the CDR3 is TGTGCCAGTAAGGGAAACATAAACACCGGGGAGCTGTTTTTT. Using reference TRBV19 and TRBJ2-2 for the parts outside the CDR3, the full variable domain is DGGITQSPKYLFRKEGQNVTLSCEQNLNHDAMYWYRQDPGQGLRLIYYSQIVNDFQKGDIAEGYSVSREKKESFPLTVTSAQKNPTAFYLCASKGNINTGELFFGEGSRLTVL.

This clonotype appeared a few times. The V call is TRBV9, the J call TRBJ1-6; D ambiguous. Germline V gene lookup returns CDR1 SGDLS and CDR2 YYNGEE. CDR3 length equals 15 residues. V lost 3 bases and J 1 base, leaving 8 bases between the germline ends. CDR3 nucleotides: TGTGCCAGCAGCGCCAGTTGGTCCTATAATTCACCCCTCCACTTT. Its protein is CASSASWSYNSPLHF.

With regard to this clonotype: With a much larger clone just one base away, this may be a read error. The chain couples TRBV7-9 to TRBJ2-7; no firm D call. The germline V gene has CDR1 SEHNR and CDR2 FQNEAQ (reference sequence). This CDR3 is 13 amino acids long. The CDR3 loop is CASSFAGPYEHYF. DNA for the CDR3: TGTGCCAGCAGCTTTGCCGGACCCTACGAGCATTACTTC. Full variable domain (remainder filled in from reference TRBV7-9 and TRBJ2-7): DTGVSQNPRHKITKRGQNVTFRCDPISEHNRLYWYRQTLGQGPEFLTYFQNEAQLEKSRLLSDRFSAERPKGSFSTLEIQRTEQGDSAMYLCASSFAGPYEHYFGPGTRLTVT.

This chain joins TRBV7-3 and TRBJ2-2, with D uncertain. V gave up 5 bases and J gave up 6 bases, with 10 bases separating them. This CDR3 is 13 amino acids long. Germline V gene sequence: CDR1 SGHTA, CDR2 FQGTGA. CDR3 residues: CASSAPGAGELFF. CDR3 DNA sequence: TGTGCCAGCAGCGCCCCAGGAGCCGGGGAGCTGTTTTTT.

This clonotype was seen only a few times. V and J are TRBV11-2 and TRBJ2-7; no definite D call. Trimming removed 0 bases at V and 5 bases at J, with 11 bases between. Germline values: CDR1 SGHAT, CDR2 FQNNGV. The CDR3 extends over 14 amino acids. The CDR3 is CASSLDRASHEQYF. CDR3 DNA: TGTGCCAGCAGCTTAGATCGGGCCAGCCACGAGCAGTACTTC.

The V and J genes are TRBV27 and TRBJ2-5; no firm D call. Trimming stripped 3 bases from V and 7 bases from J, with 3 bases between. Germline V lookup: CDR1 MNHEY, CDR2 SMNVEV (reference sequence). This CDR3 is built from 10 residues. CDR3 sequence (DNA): TGTGCCAGCAGTTTGAGGACCCAGTACTTC. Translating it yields CASSLRTQYF.

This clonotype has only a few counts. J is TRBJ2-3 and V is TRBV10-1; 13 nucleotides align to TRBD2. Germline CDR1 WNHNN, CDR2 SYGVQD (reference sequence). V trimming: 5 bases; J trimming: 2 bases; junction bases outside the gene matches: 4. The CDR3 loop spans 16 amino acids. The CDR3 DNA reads TGCGCCAGCAGTAATGGACTAGCGGGGGTCACAGATACGCAGTATTTT. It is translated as CASSNGLAGVTDTQYF.

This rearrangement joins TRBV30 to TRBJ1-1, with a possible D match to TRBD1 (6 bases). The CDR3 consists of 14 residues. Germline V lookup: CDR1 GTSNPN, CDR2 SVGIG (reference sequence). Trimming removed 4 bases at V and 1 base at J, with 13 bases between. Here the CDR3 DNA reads TGTGCCTGGACCCCCGGGACAAGGAACACTGAAGCTTTCTTT. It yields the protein CAWTPGTRNTEAFF.

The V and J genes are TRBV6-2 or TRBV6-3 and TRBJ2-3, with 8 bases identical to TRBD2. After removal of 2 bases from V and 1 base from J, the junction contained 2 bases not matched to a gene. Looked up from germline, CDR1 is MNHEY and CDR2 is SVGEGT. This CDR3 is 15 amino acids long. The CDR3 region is CASSYRAGGTDTQYF. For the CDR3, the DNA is TGTGCCAGCAGTTACCGAGCGGGAGGCACAGATACGCAGTATTTT.

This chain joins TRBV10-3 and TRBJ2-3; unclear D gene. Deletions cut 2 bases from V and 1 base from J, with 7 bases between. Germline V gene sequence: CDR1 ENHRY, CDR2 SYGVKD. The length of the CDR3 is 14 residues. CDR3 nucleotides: TGTGCCATCAGTGAGCGTATTGGCACAGATACGCAGTATTTT. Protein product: CAISERIGTDTQYF.

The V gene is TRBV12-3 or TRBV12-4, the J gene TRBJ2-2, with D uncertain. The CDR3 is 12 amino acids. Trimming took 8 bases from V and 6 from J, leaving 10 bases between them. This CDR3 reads CASPTPAGELFF. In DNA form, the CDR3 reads TGTGCCAGCCCAACTCCGGCCGGGGAGCTGTTTTTT.